This T cell receptor (beta chain) emerged from a study of blood T cell repertoires in COVID-19 (dated by TCRdb to 2020 to 2021). With regard to the full study: The collaborator samples originated in the United States, Italy and Spain and spanned the acute and convalescent phases of COVID-19. The prospective study material was composed of cDNA or gDNA derived from T cells, B-cell-depleted T cells, or PBMCs. Deeply sampled blood TCRbeta repertoires from subjects exposed to, actively infected with, or recovered from COVID-19 were included in the dataset. The repertoires were made available in a free public database intended to serve as a resource for research on the immune response to SARS-CoV-2. The samples were drawn from two sources: the first 160 participants of the ongoing ImmuneRACE study, and fewer than 1,500 subjects contributed by 6 global collaborators. A de-identified subject ID, COVID-19 status, age in years and sex were almost always included in the sample metadata. HLA class I and class II types, where available, came from metadata supplied by the sample provider rather than from assay-based typing. General findings and caveats noted by the study authors: How much clinical and demographic metadata was included differed by source and by participant, and the metadata was provided uncurated.

Sequences SGHDT (CDR1) and YYEEEE (CDR2) are obtained from the germline V gene. Inclusive of the bounding cysteine and phenylalanine, the CDR3 is 14 residues long. Just CDR3 DNA is preserved here, 42 bases in frame from base 1. V lost 4 bases and J lost 1 base; the stretch between them is 11 bases long. TCRbeta CDR3 regions were amplified from genomic DNA using the immunoSEQ Assay, a bias-controlled multiplex PCR. The authors processed their data as follows. The number of nucleated cells in each sample was estimated from the amplification of reference gene primers within the assay. To quantify the absolute abundance of each unique TCRbeta CDR3 rearrangement, sequence reads were collapsed and filtered. For each sample, productive Simpson clonality was calculated as the square root of Simpson's diversity index over productive rearrangements. Held by TCRdb, this immuneACCESS table contains in-frame sequences only and omits some clones. Under half of the omission traces to an unresolved V gene where checked; the cause of the rest is unknown. D and trimming come from the DNA, and the V and J calls and clone size come from that table. The sample includes 100,000 to 150,000 clones, with about four fifths observed a single time. Of the sample, about 39% is held by the ten largest clones.

In the case of this clone: What this receptor recognizes is not known. Base qualities were left out, and no much larger clone turns up one base away.

Collaborating institutions collected whole blood in K2EDTA tubes following their own protocols. Collaborator samples were shipped for TCRbeta analysis as frozen whole blood, isolated PBMCs, or DNA extracted from either sample type. The source material was peripheral blood. The TCR originated in a man in his forties with active or convalescent COVID-19. Recombination linked TRBV5-6 to TRBJ1-2, and the D gene may be TRBD1, 5 bases matching. The encoded CDR3 is CASSPDGGNYGYTF. The DNA sequence is as follows: TGTGCCAGCAGCCCCGACGGGGGTAACTATGGCTACACCTTC.